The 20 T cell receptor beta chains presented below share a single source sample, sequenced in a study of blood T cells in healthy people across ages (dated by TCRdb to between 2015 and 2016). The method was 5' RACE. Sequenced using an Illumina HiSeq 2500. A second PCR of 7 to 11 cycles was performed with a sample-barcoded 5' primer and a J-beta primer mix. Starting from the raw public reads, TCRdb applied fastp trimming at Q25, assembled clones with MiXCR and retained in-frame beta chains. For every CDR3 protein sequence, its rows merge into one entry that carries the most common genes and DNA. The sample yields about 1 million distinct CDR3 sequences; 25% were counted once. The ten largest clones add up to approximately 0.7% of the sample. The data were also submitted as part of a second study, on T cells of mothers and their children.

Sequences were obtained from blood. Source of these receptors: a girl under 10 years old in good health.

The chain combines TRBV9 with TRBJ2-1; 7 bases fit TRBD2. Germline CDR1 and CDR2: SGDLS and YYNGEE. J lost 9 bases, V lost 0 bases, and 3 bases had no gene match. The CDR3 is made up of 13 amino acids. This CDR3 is CASSVGEGSEQFF. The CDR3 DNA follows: TGTGCCAGCAGCGTAGGGGAGGGGTCTGAGCAGTTCTTC.

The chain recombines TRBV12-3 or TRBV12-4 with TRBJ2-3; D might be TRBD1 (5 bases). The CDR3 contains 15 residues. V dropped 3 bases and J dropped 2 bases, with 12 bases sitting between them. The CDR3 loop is CASSLADSNTDTQYF. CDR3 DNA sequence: TGTGCCAGCAGTTTGGCTGACAGTAACACAGATACGCAGTATTTT.

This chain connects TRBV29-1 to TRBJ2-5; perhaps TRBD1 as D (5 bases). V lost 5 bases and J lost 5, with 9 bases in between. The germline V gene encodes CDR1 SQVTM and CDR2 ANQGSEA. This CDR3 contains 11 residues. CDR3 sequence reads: CSVTGIETQYF. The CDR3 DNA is TGCAGCGTTACAGGAATCGAGACCCAGTACTTC.

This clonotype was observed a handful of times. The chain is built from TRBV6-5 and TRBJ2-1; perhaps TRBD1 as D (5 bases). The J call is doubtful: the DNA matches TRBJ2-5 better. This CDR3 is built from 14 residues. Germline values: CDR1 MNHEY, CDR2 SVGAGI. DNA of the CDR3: TGTGCCAGCACTGAATCGACAGTTCGGGAGACCCAGTACTTC. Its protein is CASTESTVRETQYF.

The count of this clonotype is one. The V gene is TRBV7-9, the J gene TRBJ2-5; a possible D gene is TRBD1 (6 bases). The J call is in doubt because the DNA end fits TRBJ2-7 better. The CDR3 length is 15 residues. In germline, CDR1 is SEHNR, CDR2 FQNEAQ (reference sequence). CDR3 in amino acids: CASSRVNWGQYEQYF. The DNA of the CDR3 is TGTGCCAGCAGCCGTGTTAATTGGGGGCAATACGAGCAGTACTTC.

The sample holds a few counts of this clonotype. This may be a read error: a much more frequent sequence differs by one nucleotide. CDR3 sequence (DNA): TGTGCCAGCAGTGAAGAGGTCGAGCGCCCGATAGAGACCCAGTACTTC. Translating gives CASSEEVERPIETQYF. The chain employs TRBV6-1 and TRBJ2-5, with D hard to call. Germline CDR1 is MNHNS and CDR2 is SASEGT. V was trimmed by 1 base and J by 4 bases, leaving 16 bases between them. The CDR3 length is 16 residues.

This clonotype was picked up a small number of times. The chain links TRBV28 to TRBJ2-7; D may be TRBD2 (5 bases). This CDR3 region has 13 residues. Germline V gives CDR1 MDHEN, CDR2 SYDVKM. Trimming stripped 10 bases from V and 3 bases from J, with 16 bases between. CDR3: CATRSGNIYEQYF. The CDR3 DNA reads TGTGCCACTCGGTCGGGAAATATCTACGAGCAGTACTTC.

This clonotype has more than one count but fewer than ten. CDR3 protein: CSVDGGGDYTEAFF. The CDR3 DNA reads as TGCAGCGTTGACGGGGGGGGCGATTACACTGAAGCTTTCTTT. The genes are TRBV29-1 and TRBJ1-1, with TRBD1 as a possible D gene (6 bases). CDR1 and CDR2 (germline): SQVTM, ANQGSEA. V lost 3 bases and J lost 3, with 14 bases in between. The CDR3 has 14 residues.

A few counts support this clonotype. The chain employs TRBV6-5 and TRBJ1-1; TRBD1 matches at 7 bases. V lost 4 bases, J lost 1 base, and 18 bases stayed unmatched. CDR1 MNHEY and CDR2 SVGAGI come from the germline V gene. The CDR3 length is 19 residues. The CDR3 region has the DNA TGTGCCAGCAGTTCCTCCCGGGACAGTCTCCGCCGATCGAACACTGAAGCTTTCTTT. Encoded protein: CASSSSRDSLRRSNTEAFF.

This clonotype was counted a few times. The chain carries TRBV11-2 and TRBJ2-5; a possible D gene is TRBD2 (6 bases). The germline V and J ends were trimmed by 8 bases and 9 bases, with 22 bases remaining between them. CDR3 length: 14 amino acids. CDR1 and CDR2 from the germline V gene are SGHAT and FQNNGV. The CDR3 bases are TGTGCCAGCCGTCAATTAGGGCTCACGGGGGCCCAGTACTTC. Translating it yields CASRQLGLTGAQYF.

The CDR3 DNA is TGTGCCAGCAGTTTTCGGAGGGCGGATACGCAGTATTTT. Translation gives CASSFRRADTQYF. The chain is built from TRBV27 and TRBJ2-3; a weak D match, TRBD2 (6 bases). Per germline, CDR1 MNHEY and CDR2 SMNVEV (reference sequence). V was pared by 3 bases and J by 6 bases, with 10 bases between. The CDR3 contains 13 residues.

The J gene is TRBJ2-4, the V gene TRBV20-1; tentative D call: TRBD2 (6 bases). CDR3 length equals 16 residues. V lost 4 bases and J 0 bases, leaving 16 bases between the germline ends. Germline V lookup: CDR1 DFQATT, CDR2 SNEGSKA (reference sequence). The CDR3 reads CSAKEAGQTAKNIQYF. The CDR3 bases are TGCAGTGCTAAAGAGGCGGGGCAGACAGCCAAAAACATTCAGTACTTC.

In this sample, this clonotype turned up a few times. The CDR3 DNA is TGTGCCAGCGCGGTATTCAACGGAGAGACCCAGTACTTC. Amino acid sequence: CASAVFNGETQYF. The chain combines TRBV7-2 with TRBJ2-5; D is unresolved. This CDR3 contains 13 residues. The V and J ends lost 8 bases and 4 bases respectively, with 14 bases between them. CDR1 and CDR2 from the germline V gene are SGHTA and FQGNSA.

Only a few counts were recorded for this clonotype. Written as DNA, the CDR3 is TGTGCCAGCAGCCGCACAAGCGGGAGGGGGGCCAATGAGCAGTTCTTC. Translated: CASSRTSGRGANEQFF. V is TRBV7-3 and J is TRBJ2-1; 10 bases line up with TRBD2. V lost 5 bases, J lost 6 bases, and 10 bases stayed unmatched. Per the germline V gene, CDR1 is SGHTA and CDR2 is FQGTGA. The CDR3 has 16 amino acids.

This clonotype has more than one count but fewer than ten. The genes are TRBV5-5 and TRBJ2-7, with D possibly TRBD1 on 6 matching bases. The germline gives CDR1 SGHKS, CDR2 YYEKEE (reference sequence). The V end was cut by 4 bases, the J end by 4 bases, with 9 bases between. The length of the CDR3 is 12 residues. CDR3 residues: CASSADRYEQYF. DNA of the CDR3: TGTGCCAGCAGCGCTGACAGGTACGAGCAGTACTTC.

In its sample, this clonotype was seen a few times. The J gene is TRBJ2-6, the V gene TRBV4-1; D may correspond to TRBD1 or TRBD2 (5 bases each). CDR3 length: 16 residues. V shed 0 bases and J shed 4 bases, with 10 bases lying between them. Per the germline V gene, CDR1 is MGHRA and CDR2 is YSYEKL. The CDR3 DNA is TGCGCCAGCAGCCAAGATGAGGGGATGGGGGCCAACGTCCTGACTTTC. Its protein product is CASSQDEGMGANVLTF.

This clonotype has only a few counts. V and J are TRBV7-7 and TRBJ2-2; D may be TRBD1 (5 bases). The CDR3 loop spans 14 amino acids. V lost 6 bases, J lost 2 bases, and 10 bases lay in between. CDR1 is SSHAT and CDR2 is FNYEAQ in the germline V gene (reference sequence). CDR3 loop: CASSLQGNTGELFF. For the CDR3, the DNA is TGTGCCAGCAGTCTGCAGGGTAACACCGGGGAGCTGTTTTTT.

As DNA, the CDR3 is TGTGCCAGCAGCTTTAACGCGGAGACCCAGTACTTC. Encoded protein: CASSFNAETQYF. The gene calls are TRBV7-9 and TRBJ2-5; no definite D call. The CDR3 has 12 residues. V dropped 3 bases and J dropped 5 bases, with 7 bases sitting between them. Germline CDR1 is SEHNR and CDR2 is FQNEAQ (reference sequence).

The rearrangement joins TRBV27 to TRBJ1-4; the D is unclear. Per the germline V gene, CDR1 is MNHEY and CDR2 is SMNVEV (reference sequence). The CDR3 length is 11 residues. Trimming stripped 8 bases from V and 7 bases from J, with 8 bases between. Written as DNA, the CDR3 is TGTGCCAGCCGGTCGGTTGAAAAACTGTTTTTT. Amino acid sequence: CASRSVEKLFF.

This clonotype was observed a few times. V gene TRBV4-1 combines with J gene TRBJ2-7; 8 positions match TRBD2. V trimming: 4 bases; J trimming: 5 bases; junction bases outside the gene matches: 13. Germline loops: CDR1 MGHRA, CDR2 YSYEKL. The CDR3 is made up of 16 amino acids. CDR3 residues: CASSRLSGNPGDEQYF. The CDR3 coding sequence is TGCGCCAGCAGCCGCCTTAGCGGGAACCCTGGTGACGAGCAGTACTTC.